This T cell receptor beta chain was obtained from a study of T cell changes during pregnancy in multiple sclerosis. V shed 5 bases and J shed 2 bases, with 9 bases lying between them. This CDR3 contains 13 residues. Per germline, CDR1 SGHTA and CDR2 FQGTGA. Sequencing was performed with immunoSEQ multiplex PCR; in TCRdb, only in-frame clones are kept and a portion is missing. The sample has roughly 99,000 clones; 92% are singletons. V usage is TRBV7-3 and J usage is TRBJ1-1, with D perhaps TRBD1 (6 bases). This TCR was sampled from a female donor in good health, enrolled as a control in a pregnancy study. Specimen: peripheral blood, collected after pregnancy. CDR3 region: CASSTRGNTEAFF. The CDR3 DNA reads as TGTGCCAGCAGCACCAGGGGAAACACTGAAGCTTTCTTT.